This TCR beta chain was documented in a study of T cells in Graves' hyperthyroidism and ophthalmopathy. Thyroid ultrasound and orbital computed tomography, with clinical symptoms and serum thyroxine and TRAb, informed diagnoses. The ends lost 1 base at V and 0 bases at J; junction bases unmatched: 1. Germline loops: CDR1 SGHVS, CDR2 FQNEAQ. There are 17 residues in the CDR3. RNA transcripts yielded amplified TCR beta CDR3 regions. The primer set for the first-round RT-PCR of the TCR CDR3 was HTBI. In TCRdb, the multiplex PCR reads were re-called with MiXCR into one record per CDR3 protein. Of some 760,000 distinct CDR3 sequences listed, about 14% were seen once; the top ten hold 10%.

The sequenced material came from blood. The chain recombines TRBV7-8 with TRBJ2-4, with 12 positions matching TRBD2. The sequence derives from a woman under 30 with Graves' hyperthyroidism. The CDR3 DNA reads as TGTGCCAGCAGCTTAGGGACTAGCGGGGTAGCCAAAAACATTCAGTACTTC. Translating it yields CASSLGTSGVAKNIQYF. The whole variable domain, filled in from reference TRBV7-8 and TRBJ2-4, reads GAGVSQSPRYKVAKRGQDVALRCDPISGHVSLFWYQQALGQGPEFLTYFQNEAQLDKSGLPSDRFFAERPEGSVSTLKIQRTQQEDSAVYLCASSLGTSGVAKNIQYFGAGTRLSVL.